This entry describes one T cell receptor (beta chain). Its antigen is still unknown. This specimen belongs to a study of cytomegalovirus exposure and HLA in healthy donors. The data were produced by immunoSEQ multiplex PCR, yet TCRdb's version contains in-frame clones alone and is incomplete. The profile covers about 220,000 clones, with around nine tenths appearing a single time and 2.6% taken by the ten largest. Study results and caveats: The study found most TCR sequences rare, yet found some public TCRs in many donors.

CDR3 length: 15 amino acids. Looked up from germline, CDR1 is SGHTS and CDR2 is YDEGEE. With V trimmed by 2 bases and J by 2 bases, 4 bases remained unmatched. This sequence joins TRBV5-8 and TRBJ2-3; 8 bases fit TRBD2. This TCR derives from a man aged 18 to 29 in good health and CMV-seronegative. Sample: PBMCs. The CDR3 is CASSFKRGYTDTQYF. The CDR3 bases are TGTGCCAGCAGCTTTAAGCGGGGGTACACAGATACGCAGTATTTT.